This TCR beta chain was found in a study of T cell changes during pregnancy in multiple sclerosis. Here immunoSEQ multiplex PCR was the method, and the copy in TCRdb shows in-frame clones only, minus some. The sample gives 50,000 to 65,000 clones, roughly 92% of which show up once; roughly 3.1% is in the top ten. CDR3 length: 15 residues. CDR1 and CDR2 (germline): GTSNPN, SVGIG (reference sequence). V gave up 2 bases and J gave up 8 bases; unmatched junction bases: 13. The clonotype was recovered from a female donor with multiple sclerosis, enrolled in a pregnancy study. The sequencing used CD8+ T cells from peripheral blood mononuclear cells, collected in the second trimester of pregnancy. The rearrangement links TRBV30 to TRBJ1-1; 8 nucleotides align to TRBD1. CDR3 in amino acids: CAWSTYPQGQAEAFF. In DNA, the CDR3 is TGTGCCTGGAGTACTTACCCTCAGGGACAGGCGGAAGCTTTCTTT.